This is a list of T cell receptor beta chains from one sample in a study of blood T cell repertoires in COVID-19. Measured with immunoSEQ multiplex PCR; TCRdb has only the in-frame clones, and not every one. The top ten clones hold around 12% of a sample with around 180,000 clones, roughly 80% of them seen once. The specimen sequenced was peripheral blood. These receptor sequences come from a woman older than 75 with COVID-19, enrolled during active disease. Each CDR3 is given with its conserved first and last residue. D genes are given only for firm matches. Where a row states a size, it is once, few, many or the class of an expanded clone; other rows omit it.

cdr3_nt: TGTGCCAGCAGCTATACTAGCGGAGTATACAATGAGCAGTTCTTC
cdr3_aa: CASSYTSGVYNEQFF
clone_size: NA
cdr3_length: 15
v_call: TRBV11-1
j_call: TRBJ2-1
d_call: TRBD2

cdr3_nt: TGTGCCAGCAGCACCCGACAGGAAGAGACCCAGTACTTC
cdr3_aa: CASSTRQEETQYF
clone_size: NA
cdr3_length: 13
v_call: TRBV9
j_call: TRBJ2-5
d_call: NA

cdr3_nt: TGTGCCAGCAGACGGTATGGGACTAGCGATTACGAGCAGTACTTC
cdr3_aa: CASRRYGTSDYEQYF
clone_size: few
cdr3_length: 15
v_call: TRBV6-6
j_call: TRBJ2-7
d_call: TRBD2

cdr3_nt: TGTGCCAGCAGCCAACAGGGACAGGGAGGAGAAAAACTGTTTTTT
cdr3_aa: CASSQQGQGGEKLFF
clone_size: NA
cdr3_length: 15
v_call: TRBV4-2
j_call: TRBJ1-4
d_call: TRBD1

cdr3_nt: TGCGCCAGCAGCTTGGCCGGGGGGTACCAAGAGACCCAGTACTTC
cdr3_aa: CASSLAGGYQETQYF
clone_size: NA
cdr3_length: 15
v_call: TRBV5-1
j_call: TRBJ2-5
d_call: TRBD2

cdr3_nt: TGTGCCAGCAGTTACCCGGGACTAGCGGGATCCCGAGGTGAGCAGTTCTTC
cdr3_aa: CASSYPGLAGSRGEQFF
clone_size: NA
cdr3_length: 17
v_call: TRBV28
j_call: TRBJ2-1
d_call: TRBD2

cdr3_nt: TGTGCCAGCAGCTTGGAGCGGGCTGAAAAACTGTTTTTT
cdr3_aa: CASSLERAEKLFF
clone_size: NA
cdr3_length: 13
v_call: TRBV5-4
j_call: TRBJ1-4
d_call: NA

cdr3_nt: TGTGCCAGCAGATTGAATAGCGGGAGGGCAACAGATACGCAGTATTTT
cdr3_aa: CASRLNSGRATDTQYF
clone_size: once
cdr3_length: 16
v_call: TRBV5-6
j_call: TRBJ2-3
d_call: TRBD2

cdr3_nt: TGTGCCAGTAGTACTGACAGGGAGTCACCCCTCCACTTT
cdr3_aa: CASSTDRESPLHF
clone_size: NA
cdr3_length: 13
v_call: TRBV19
j_call: TRBJ1-6
d_call: TRBD1

cdr3_nt: TGTGCCAGTAGTCCGCACCGGGACAACGGACCTGAAGCTTTCTTT
cdr3_aa: CASSPHRDNGPEAFF
clone_size: NA
cdr3_length: 15
v_call: TRBV19
j_call: TRBJ1-1
d_call: NA

cdr3_nt: TGTGCCAGCAGCGCTAGCACCCTCCTGAACACTGAAGCTTTCTTT
cdr3_aa: CASSASTLLNTEAFF
clone_size: NA
cdr3_length: 15
v_call: TRBV4-2
j_call: TRBJ1-1
d_call: NA

cdr3_nt: TGTGCCAGCAGTTACTCCATGGCCTGGCCCCAGCATTTT
cdr3_aa: CASSYSMAWPQHF
clone_size: few
cdr3_length: 13
v_call: TRBV6-5
j_call: TRBJ1-5
d_call: NA

cdr3_nt: TGTGCTTCCACCGGAGGCTTGGGGACTGAAGCTTTCTTT
cdr3_aa: CASTGGLGTEAFF
clone_size: NA
cdr3_length: 13
v_call: TRBV12-3/TRBV12-4
j_call: TRBJ1-1
d_call: NA

cdr3_nt: TGTGCCAGCAGTTTAATCGGGGGGGGGCACAATGAGCAGTTCTTC
cdr3_aa: CASSLIGGGHNEQFF
clone_size: NA
cdr3_length: 15
v_call: TRBV27
j_call: TRBJ2-1
d_call: TRBD2

cdr3_nt: TGTGCCACCAGTGATCCCGGGACTAGCGGGAGTTGGGACACCGGGGAGCTGTTTTTT
cdr3_aa: CATSDPGTSGSWDTGELFF
clone_size: NA
cdr3_length: 19
v_call: TRBV24-1
j_call: TRBJ2-2
d_call: TRBD2

cdr3_nt: TGCAGCGTTTCCGGGACCCCGGGGGAAAGCAATCAGCCCCAGCATTTT
cdr3_aa: CSVSGTPGESNQPQHF
clone_size: NA
cdr3_length: 16
v_call: TRBV29-1
j_call: TRBJ1-5
d_call: NA

cdr3_nt: TGCGCCAGCAGCTTGGAGGCAGCGGGAGGGCCAGAGACCCAGTACTTC
cdr3_aa: CASSLEAAGGPETQYF
clone_size: NA
cdr3_length: 16
v_call: TRBV5-1
j_call: TRBJ2-5
d_call: TRBD2

cdr3_nt: TGCGCCAGTTCTAAAGGACACAACACTGAAGCTTTCTTT
cdr3_aa: CASSKGHNTEAFF
clone_size: NA
cdr3_length: 13
v_call: TRBV5-1
j_call: TRBJ1-1
d_call: NA

cdr3_nt: TGTGCCAGCAGCTTACAGAACACGAACACCGGGGAGCTGTTTTTT
cdr3_aa: CASSLQNTNTGELFF
clone_size: NA
cdr3_length: 15
v_call: TRBV7-8
j_call: TRBJ2-2
d_call: NA

cdr3_nt: TGTGCCAGCAGCTTAGTCTACAGCCGTGAAGCTTTCTTT
cdr3_aa: CASSLVYSREAFF
clone_size: once
cdr3_length: 13
v_call: TRBV7-2
j_call: TRBJ1-1
d_call: NA

cdr3_nt: TGTGCCAGCACGGGAGTCACCGGGGAGCTGTTTTTT
cdr3_aa: CASTGVTGELFF
clone_size: NA
cdr3_length: 12
v_call: TRBV27
j_call: TRBJ2-2
d_call: NA

cdr3_nt: TGCAGTACAGGGTACAATGAGCAGTTCTTC
cdr3_aa: CSTGYNEQFF
clone_size: few
cdr3_length: 10
v_call: TRBV20-1
j_call: TRBJ2-1
d_call: NA

cdr3_nt: TGTGCCAGCAGCTTAGTGGGCAGCAACCCCTACGGGCAGTACTTC
cdr3_aa: CASSLVGSNPYGQYF
clone_size: NA
cdr3_length: 15
v_call: TRBV7-8
j_call: TRBJ2-7
d_call: NA

cdr3_nt: TGTGCCAGCAGTTTCCGGGACAGGGGTGAAAAACTGTTTTTT
cdr3_aa: CASSFRDRGEKLFF
clone_size: NA
cdr3_length: 14
v_call: TRBV6-2/TRBV6-3
j_call: TRBJ1-4
d_call: TRBD1

cdr3_nt: TGTGCCAGCAGCTCGGGGACAGCCCACCGCTCCTATAATTCACCCCTCCACTTT
cdr3_aa: CASSSGTAHRSYNSPLHF
clone_size: NA
cdr3_length: 18
v_call: TRBV7-3
j_call: TRBJ1-6
d_call: TRBD1

cdr3_nt: TGTGCCAGCAGCTTGGGGTTAGGCTGGGGCGGCACTGAAGCTTTCTTT
cdr3_aa: CASSLGLGWGGTEAFF
clone_size: many
cdr3_length: 16
v_call: TRBV5-6
j_call: TRBJ1-1
d_call: NA

cdr3_nt: TGTGCCAGTAGTGCGACAGGGGCTGGGGCCAACGTCCTGACTTTC
cdr3_aa: CASSATGAGANVLTF
clone_size: NA
cdr3_length: 15
v_call: TRBV19
j_call: TRBJ2-6
d_call: TRBD1

cdr3_nt: TGTGCCAGCAGTTACTCGAGGGCACAGCTGGGCTACACCTTC
cdr3_aa: CASSYSRAQLGYTF
clone_size: NA
cdr3_length: 14
v_call: TRBV6-2/TRBV6-3
j_call: TRBJ1-2
d_call: NA

cdr3_nt: TGTGCCAGCAGCTTTGTCACAGGGGGCGCGTATGGCTACACCTTC
cdr3_aa: CASSFVTGGAYGYTF
clone_size: few
cdr3_length: 15
v_call: TRBV7-2
j_call: TRBJ1-2
d_call: TRBD1

cdr3_nt: TGTGCCAGCAGCTTAGTGGTAGTGTCCTACAATGAGCAGTTCTTC
cdr3_aa: CASSLVVVSYNEQFF
clone_size: NA
cdr3_length: 15
v_call: TRBV7-6
j_call: TRBJ2-1
d_call: NA

cdr3_nt: TGTGCCAGCAGTTACTCGCCAGGCTTGAACACTGAAGCTTTCTTT
cdr3_aa: CASSYSPGLNTEAFF
clone_size: NA
cdr3_length: 15
v_call: TRBV6-5
j_call: TRBJ1-1
d_call: NA

cdr3_nt: TGTGCCAGCAGCGATAGTCGTGAGCAGTTCTTC
cdr3_aa: CASSDSREQFF
clone_size: NA
cdr3_length: 11
v_call: TRBV9
j_call: TRBJ2-1
d_call: NA

cdr3_nt: TGTGCCAGCAGCTTCGACAGGGTTAACTATGGCTACACCTTC
cdr3_aa: CASSFDRVNYGYTF
clone_size: NA
cdr3_length: 14
v_call: TRBV7-2
j_call: TRBJ1-2
d_call: TRBD1

cdr3_nt: TGTGCCAGCAGTTACTCGTTTACTAGCTCCTACGAGCAGTACTTC
cdr3_aa: CASSYSFTSSYEQYF
clone_size: NA
cdr3_length: 15
v_call: TRBV6-2/TRBV6-3
j_call: TRBJ2-7
d_call: NA

cdr3_nt: TGTGCCAGCAGTTACGACAGTAGCTCTGGAAACACCATATATTTT
cdr3_aa: CASSYDSSSGNTIYF
clone_size: NA
cdr3_length: 15
v_call: TRBV6-2/TRBV6-3
j_call: TRBJ1-3
d_call: NA